The clone carrying this T cell receptor (beta chain) was detected only once. Its antigen is not known. The source of the sample is a study of vaccination and CD4 T cells after COVID-19. Trimming removed 0 bases from V and 1 base from J; junction bases left unmatched: 13. This CDR3 region has 22 residues. Scientists ran DNA taken from cultured CD4+ T cells through the Oncomine TCR Beta short-read assay for sequencing. Via MiXCR, TCRdb re-called the PCR reads, giving one row per CDR3 protein. The table includes some 15,000 distinct CDR3 sequences, approximately 50% detected once. This sample's treatment: roughly 10-day PBMC culture with coronavirus spike peptide pools or control peptides (ViraFEST assay).

This material consisted of CD4+ T cells from blood, cultured in vitro, taken before SARS-CoV-2 vaccination. The chain combines TRBV12-3 or TRBV12-4 with TRBJ2-2; 14 nucleotides align to TRBD2. This receptor was taken from a human donor who had recovered from COVID-19. CDR3: CASSLASLRGLAGERNTGELFF. Here the CDR3 DNA reads TGTGCCAGCAGTTTAGCGTCTCTAAGGGGACTAGCGGGGGAACGGAACACCGGGGAGCTGTTTTTT.